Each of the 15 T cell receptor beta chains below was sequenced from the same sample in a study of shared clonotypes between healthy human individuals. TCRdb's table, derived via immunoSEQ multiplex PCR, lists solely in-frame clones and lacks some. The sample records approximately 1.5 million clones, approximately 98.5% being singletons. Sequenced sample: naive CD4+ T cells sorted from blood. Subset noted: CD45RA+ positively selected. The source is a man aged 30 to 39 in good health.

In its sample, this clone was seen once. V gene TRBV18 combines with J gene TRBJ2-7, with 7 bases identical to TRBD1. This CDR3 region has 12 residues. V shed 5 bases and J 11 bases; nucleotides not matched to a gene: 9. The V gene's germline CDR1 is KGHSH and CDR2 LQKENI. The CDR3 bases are TGTGCCAGCTCAAATATCTCGGGACAGAAGTACTTC. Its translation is CASSNISGQKYF.

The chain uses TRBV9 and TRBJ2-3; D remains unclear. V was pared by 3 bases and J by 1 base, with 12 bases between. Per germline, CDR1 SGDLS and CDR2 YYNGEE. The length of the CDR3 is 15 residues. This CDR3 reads CASSDPSDGTDTQYF. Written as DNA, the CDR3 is TGTGCCAGCAGCGACCCGAGCGACGGCACAGATACGCAGTATTTT.

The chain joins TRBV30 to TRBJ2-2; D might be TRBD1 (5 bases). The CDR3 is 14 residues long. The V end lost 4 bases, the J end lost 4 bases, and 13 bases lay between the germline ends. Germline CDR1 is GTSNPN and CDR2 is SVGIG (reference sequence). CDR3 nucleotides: TGTGCCTGGAACAAAGGCAGGGCCACCGGGGAGCTGTTTTTT. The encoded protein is CAWNKGRATGELFF.

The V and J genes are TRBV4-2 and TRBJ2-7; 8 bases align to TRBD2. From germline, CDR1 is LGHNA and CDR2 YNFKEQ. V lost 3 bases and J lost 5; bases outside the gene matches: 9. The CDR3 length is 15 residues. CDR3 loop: CASSQEAGVFHEQYF. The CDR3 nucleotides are TGTGCCAGCAGCCAGGAAGCGGGAGTATTCCACGAGCAGTACTTC.

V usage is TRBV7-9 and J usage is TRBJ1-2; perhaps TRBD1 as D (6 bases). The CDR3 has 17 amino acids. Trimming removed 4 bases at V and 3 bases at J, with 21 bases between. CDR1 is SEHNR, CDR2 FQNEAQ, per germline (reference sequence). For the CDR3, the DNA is TGTGCCAGCAGCTCGCTGCAGGGACAAAGACCTCACTATGGCTACACCTTC. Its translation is CASSSLQGQRPHYGYTF. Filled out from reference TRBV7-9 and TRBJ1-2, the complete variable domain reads DTGVSQNPRHKITKRGQNVTFRCDPISEHNRLYWYRQTLGQGPEFLTYFQNEAQLEKSRLLSDRFSAERPKGSFSTLEIQRTEQGDSAMYLCASSSLQGQRPHYGYTFGSGTRLTVV.

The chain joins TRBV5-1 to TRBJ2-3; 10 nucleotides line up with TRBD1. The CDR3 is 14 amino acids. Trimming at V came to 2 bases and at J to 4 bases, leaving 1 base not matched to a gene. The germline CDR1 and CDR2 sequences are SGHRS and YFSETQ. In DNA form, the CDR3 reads TGCGCCAGCAGCTTCGGACAGGGGGCAGATACGCAGTATTTT. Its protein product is CASSFGQGADTQYF.

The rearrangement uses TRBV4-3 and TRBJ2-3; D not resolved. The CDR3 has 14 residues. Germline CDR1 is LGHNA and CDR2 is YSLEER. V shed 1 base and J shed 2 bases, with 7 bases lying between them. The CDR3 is CASSQVSPTDTQYF. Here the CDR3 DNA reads TGCGCCAGCAGCCAAGTCTCCCCCACAGATACGCAGTATTTT.

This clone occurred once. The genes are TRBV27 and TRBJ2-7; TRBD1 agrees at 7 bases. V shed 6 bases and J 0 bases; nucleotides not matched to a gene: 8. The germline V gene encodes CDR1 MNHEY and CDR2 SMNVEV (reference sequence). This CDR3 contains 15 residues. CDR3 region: CASSQTGKSSYEQYF. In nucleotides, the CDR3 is TGTGCCAGCAGCCAGACAGGGAAGAGCTCCTACGAGCAGTACTTC.

The CDR3 sequence: CASSLRLAGGLETQYF. DNA for the CDR3: TGTGCCAGCAGCCTTCGACTAGCGGGAGGGCTAGAGACCCAGTACTTC. The V gene is TRBV5-4, the J gene TRBJ2-5; TRBD2 agrees at 14 bases. This CDR3 contains 16 residues. Germline trimming cut 4 bases from V and 4 bases from J; bases unmatched to any gene: 6. Germline V lookup: CDR1 SGHNT, CDR2 YYREEE (reference sequence).

The CDR3 coding sequence is TGTGCCAGCAGTTACTCGGCGGAGCCCCAGCATTTT. Translated, it gives CASSYSAEPQHF. The chain joins TRBV6-6 to TRBJ1-5; D is ambiguous. There are 12 residues in the CDR3. The V gene lost 0 bases and the J gene lost 8 bases, with 5 bases spanning the gap. From germline, CDR1 is MNHNY and CDR2 SVGAGI (reference sequence).

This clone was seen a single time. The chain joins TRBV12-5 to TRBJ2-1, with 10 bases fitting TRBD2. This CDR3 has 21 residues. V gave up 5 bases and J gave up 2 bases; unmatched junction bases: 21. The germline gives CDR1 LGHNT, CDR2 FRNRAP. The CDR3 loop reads CASGQIPGGLGLAVTYNEQFF. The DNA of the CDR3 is TGTGCTAGTGGTCAAATCCCGGGGGGCTTAGGACTAGCGGTAACCTACAATGAGCAGTTCTTC.

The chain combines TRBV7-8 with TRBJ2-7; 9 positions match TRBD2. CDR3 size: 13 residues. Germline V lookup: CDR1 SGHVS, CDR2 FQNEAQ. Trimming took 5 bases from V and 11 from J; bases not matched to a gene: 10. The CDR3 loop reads CASSTLAGAGKYF. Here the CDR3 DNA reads TGTGCCAGCAGCACCTTAGCGGGAGCGGGCAAGTACTTC.

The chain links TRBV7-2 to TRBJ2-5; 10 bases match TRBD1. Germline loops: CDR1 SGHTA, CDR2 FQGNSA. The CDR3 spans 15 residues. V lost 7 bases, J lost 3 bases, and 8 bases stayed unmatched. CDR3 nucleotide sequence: TGTGCCAGCAATCTATCAGGGACAGGGGAAGAGACCCAGTACTTC. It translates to CASNLSGTGEETQYF.

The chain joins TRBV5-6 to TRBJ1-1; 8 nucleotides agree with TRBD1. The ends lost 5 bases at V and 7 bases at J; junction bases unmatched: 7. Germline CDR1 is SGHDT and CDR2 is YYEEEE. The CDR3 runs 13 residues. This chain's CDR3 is CASRGDRQGEAFF. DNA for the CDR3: TGTGCCAGCAGAGGGGACAGGCAAGGTGAAGCTTTCTTT.

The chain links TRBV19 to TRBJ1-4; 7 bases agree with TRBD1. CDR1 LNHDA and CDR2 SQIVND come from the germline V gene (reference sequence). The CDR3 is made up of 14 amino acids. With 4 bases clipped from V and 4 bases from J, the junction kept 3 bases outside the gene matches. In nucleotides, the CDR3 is TGTGCCAGTAGTAGGGGGACAGTTAATGAAAAACTGTTTTTT. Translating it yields CASSRGTVNEKLFF.